Below are 10 T cell receptor beta chains sequenced from a single sample in a study of shared clonotypes between healthy human individuals. The data were produced by immunoSEQ multiplex PCR, yet TCRdb's version contains in-frame clones alone and is incomplete. This sample has over a million clones, with less than 99% found just once. The specimen was naive CD4+ T cells sorted from blood. Subset denoted: CD45RA+ positively selected. These receptors were taken from a man aged 25 to 40 in good health.

The rearrangement links TRBV6-6 to TRBJ1-1, with 11 bases that match TRBD1. Germline V CDR1 and CDR2: MNHNY, SVGAGI (reference sequence). The CDR3 runs 15 residues. V lost 5 bases, J lost 4 bases, and 6 bases stayed unmatched. The CDR3 loop is CASSKGQGAFTEAFF. The DNA for the CDR3 is TGTGCCAGCAGTAAAGGACAGGGGGCCTTCACTGAAGCTTTCTTT.

A single count supports this clone. The chain carries TRBV7-9 and TRBJ2-7; D uncertain. Germline CDR1 reads SEHNR; CDR2 reads FQNEAQ (reference sequence). V was cut by 5 bases and J by 0 bases, with 14 bases left in between. CDR3 length: 15 residues. CDR3 residues: CASSGSGSSSYEQYF. CDR3 nucleotides: TGTGCCAGCAGCGGATCAGGATCAAGCTCCTACGAGCAGTACTTC.

With regard to this clone: The sample carries other DNA sequences with the same CDR3. This chain uses TRBV7-2 with TRBJ2-3; 14 positions match TRBD2. CDR1 and CDR2 from the germline V gene are SGHTA and FQGNSA. J was trimmed by 4 bases and V by 5 bases; bases with no gene match: 5. The CDR3 has 16 amino acids. The CDR3 sequence: CASSPPGLAGADTQYF. For the CDR3, the DNA is TGTGCCAGCAGCCCCCCGGGACTAGCGGGAGCAGATACGCAGTATTTT.

This clone was seen once. The rearrangement joins TRBV5-1 to TRBJ2-2, with TRBD1 identical over 7 bases. Germline-derived CDR1 and CDR2 are SGHRS and YFSETQ. V lost 0 bases, J lost 6 bases, and 5 bases stayed unmatched. This CDR3 has 15 amino acids. This CDR3 reads CASSLDSQGAGELFF. The DNA for the CDR3 is TGCGCCAGCAGCTTGGACAGTCAGGGGGCCGGGGAGCTGTTTTTT.

The rearrangement links TRBV27 to TRBJ2-7; 13 bases map to TRBD2. J lost 0 bases, V lost 4 bases, and 12 bases had no gene match. This CDR3 has 19 amino acids. CDR1 MNHEY and CDR2 SMNVEV come from the germline V gene (reference sequence). The CDR3 DNA is TGTGCCAGCAGTTACATTACCGGGACTAGCGGGGCTTACTCCTACGAGCAGTACTTC. It translates to CASSYITGTSGAYSYEQYF.

CDR3 in amino acids: CASGLGRQGPYGYTF. For the CDR3, the DNA is TGTGCTAGTGGTTTGGGCCGACAGGGACCGTATGGCTACACCTTC. The chain has TRBV12-5 and TRBJ1-2; TRBD1 aligns across 7 bases. In germline, CDR1 is LGHNT, CDR2 FRNRAP. Losses at the gene ends were 1 base for V and 5 bases for J; bases not matched to a gene: 7. The CDR3 runs 15 residues.

This clone was recorded once. The V call is TRBV27, the J call TRBJ2-2; D is uncertain. Germline values: CDR1 MNHEY, CDR2 SMNVEV (reference sequence). The CDR3 is made up of 14 amino acids. V was pared by 6 bases and J by 0 bases, with 8 bases between. CDR3 DNA: TGTGCCAGCAGATGGGCCTCGAACACCGGGGAGCTGTTTTTT. This translates into CASRWASNTGELFF.

The CDR3 DNA reads as TGCGCCAGCAGAACTGGGGGGGACTCTGGAAACACCATATATTTT. Its protein product is CASRTGGDSGNTIYF. V gene TRBV5-1 combines with J gene TRBJ1-3; TRBD1 might be the D (5 bases). The CDR3 has 15 amino acids. Germline CDR1 is SGHRS and CDR2 is YFSETQ. Trimming pared 5 bases from V and 0 bases from J, leaving 12 bases between.

On this clone itself: The same CDR3 also results from other DNA sequences found in this sample. The chain has TRBV9 and TRBJ2-2; a weak D match, TRBD1 (5 bases). The germline V gene has CDR1 SGDLS and CDR2 YYNGEE. The CDR3 runs to 12 residues. Trimming stripped 7 bases from V and 3 bases from J, with 7 bases between. The CDR3 reads CASSRDTGELFF. The CDR3 nucleotides read TGTGCCAGCTCCAGGGACACCGGGGAGCTGTTTTTT. The entire variable domain, with the rest obtained from reference TRBV9 and TRBJ2-2, is as follows: DSGVTQTPKHLITATGQRVTLRCSPRSGDLSVYWYQQSLDQGLQFLIQYYNGEERAKGNILERFSAQQFPDLHSELNLSSLELGDSALYFCASSRDTGELFFGEGSRLTVL.

The genes are TRBV7-9 and TRBJ1-5; perhaps TRBD1 as D (5 bases). The germline V and J ends were trimmed by 1 base and 13 bases, with 11 bases remaining between them. The germline V gene has CDR1 SEHNR and CDR2 FQNEAQ (reference sequence). The CDR3 loop spans 12 amino acids. The CDR3 DNA reads TGTGCCAGCAGCTTAGGGGGGAGGTCACAGCATTTT. Residues: CASSLGGRSQHF.